This note documents a single T cell receptor (beta chain) sequence. TCRdb ran MiXCR on the 5' RACE reads and lists one entry per CDR3 protein. The sample contains over 65,000 distinct CDR3 sequences, 13% of which appear only once. This specimen belongs to a study of T cells after yellow fever vaccination. After removal of 2 bases from V and 2 bases from J, the junction contained 9 bases not matched to a gene. Germline-derived CDR1 and CDR2 are MGHDK and SYGVNS. This CDR3 comprises 17 residues. The source was CD8+ T cells not binding an NS4B(214-222) dextramer, sorted from PBMCs, collected 21 days after the first yellow fever vaccination. The V gene is TRBV25-1, the J gene TRBJ2-3; 8 positions match TRBD2. The clonotype was recovered from a man in his late teens or twenties who received the YFV17D yellow fever vaccine. The CDR3 sequence is CASSEPPLAGFTDTQYF. The CDR3, as DNA: TGTGCCAGCAGTGAACCCCCCTTAGCGGGGTTCACAGATACGCAGTATTTT.